This is a list of T cell receptor beta chains from one sample in a study of immune reconstitution after stem cell transplant in scleroderma. TCRdb independently ran MiXCR on the RT-PCR reads; one entry per CDR3 protein. The profile covers under 4,500 distinct CDR3 sequences, with about 6.6% appearing a single time and over 15% taken by the ten largest. Sampling was done before or after autologous hematopoietic stem cell transplantation (not recorded which). These receptors were taken from a female donor with systemic sclerosis. The CDR3 runs from the conserved cysteine through the conserved F or W. The D gene is left open where the match is weak. Where a row states a size, it is once, few, many or the class of an expanded clone; other rows omit it.

CDR3 length | clone size | D gene | J gene | V gene | CDR3 DNA | CDR3 protein
15 | medium-sized | . | TRBJ2-7 | TRBV7-2 | TGTGCCAGCAGCTTAATGGGGAAAGATTCCTACGAGCAGTACTTC | CASSLMGKDSYEQYF
12 | medium-sized | . | TRBJ2-1 | TRBV19 | TGTGCCAGTAGTAGGGGGTACAATGAGCAGTTCTTC | CASSRGYNEQFF
13 | medium-sized | . | TRBJ1-5 | TRBV20-1 | TGCAGTGCGGATTCTATTCGGAGTCAGCCCCAGCATTTT | CSADSIRSQPQHF
14 | medium-sized | . | TRBJ2-5 | TRBV5-1 | TGCGCCAGCAGCTTGGCCCCAGAGGTGGAGACCCAGTACTTC | CASSLAPEVETQYF
13 | medium-sized | . | TRBJ1-1 | TRBV19 | TGTGCCAGTAGTGCCTACAGGGACACTGAAGCTTTCTTT | CASSAYRDTEAFF
15 | medium-sized | . | TRBJ2-2 | TRBV20-1 | TGCAGTGCTAGTATGCGTGGTATGGGCACCGGGGAGCTGTTTTTT | CSASMRGMGTGELFF
13 | . | . | TRBJ2-3 | TRBV19 | TGTGCCAGTAGTATCCAGGGATCGGATACGCAGTATTTT | CASSIQGSDTQYF
14 | medium-sized | . | TRBJ2-3 | TRBV2 | TGTGCCAGCAGTGACCAGGGGGGGGTCAATACGCAGTATTTT | CASSDQGGVNTQYF
16 | few | . | TRBJ2-3 | TRBV5-1 | TGCGCCAGCAGCTTGGATGGGGGGGGCCGCACAGATACGCAGTATTTT | CASSLDGGGRTDTQYF
15 | medium-sized | . | TRBJ2-7 | TRBV6-1 | TGTGCCAGCAGTGAATCAGGCTGGCAGGGCTACGAGCAGTACTTC | CASSESGWQGYEQYF
15 | . | TRBD1 | TRBJ2-7 | TRBV25-1 | TGTGCCAGCAGTCTAGGGACAGGGAGGTCCTACGAGCAGTACTTC | CASSLGTGRSYEQYF
12 | medium-sized | . | TRBJ2-7 | TRBV15 | TGTGCCACCAGCAGTGATGTGGGCGAGCAGTACTTC | CATSSDVGEQYF
15 | medium-sized | TRBD2 | TRBJ2-1 | TRBV29-1 | TGCAGCGTTGTTATGGCGGGAGGGCCCGGGAATGAGCAGTTCTTC | CSVVMAGGPGNEQFF
14 | medium-sized | . | TRBJ2-1 | TRBV6-5 | TGTGCCACCAAGGCCCCCGGGGGCCCCCGAAACCTTAACTTC | CATKAPGGPRNLNF
16 | medium-sized | . | TRBJ2-1 | TRBV15 | TGTGCCACCAGCCGACGGACCTGGACAGAATACAATGAGCAGTTCTTC | CATSRRTWTEYNEQFF
14 | . | . | TRBJ2-1 | TRBV7-2 | TGTGCCAGCAGCTTAGTGGGTACGGCTAGCGAGCAGTTCTTC | CASSLVGTASEQFF
12 | medium-sized | . | TRBJ2-7 | TRBV19 | TGTGCCAGTAGTATTAACGGTTACGAGCAGTACTTC | CASSINGYEQYF
15 | medium-sized | TRBD1 | TRBJ2-2 | TRBV5-1 | TGCGCCAGCAGCCCCGGGACAGGGTCCACCGGGGAGCTGTTTTTT | CASSPGTGSTGELFF
13 | . | TRBD1 | TRBJ1-5 | TRBV7-2 | TGTGCCAGCAGCCGGGACAGCAGTTCGCCCCAGCATTTT | CASSRDSSSPQHF
16 | medium-sized | . | TRBJ2-5 | TRBV4-2 | TGTGCCAGCAGCCAAGAACCTCGGTCGGGTTTGGAGACCCAGTACTTC | CASSQEPRSGLETQYF
16 | medium-sized | TRBD2 | TRBJ2-5 | TRBV20-1 | TGCAGTGCTATTCTAGCGGGAGGAGGTGTCGGAGAGACCCAGTACTTC | CSAILAGGGVGETQYF
15 | medium-sized | TRBD1 | TRBJ1-2 | TRBV19 | TGTGCCAGTAAGTCAGGGGGCGCATACCTTGGAAGCTACACCTTC | CASKSGGAYLGSYTF
15 | . | . | TRBJ1-5 | TRBV28 | TGTGCCAGCAGTTTTTACGGATATAGCAATCAGCCCCAGCATTTT | CASSFYGYSNQPQHF
14 | medium-sized | TRBD1 | TRBJ1-2 | TRBV20-1 | TGCAGTGCTTCGAACCCGCAGGGGGCAGGAGGCTACACCTTC | CSASNPQGAGGYTF
14 | few | . | TRBJ1-4 | TRBV13 | TGTGCCAGCAGCCCGCCCGGGCTCGGGGAAAAACTGTTTTTT | CASSPPGLGEKLFF
15 | medium-sized | . | TRBJ1-2 | TRBV3-1 | TGTGCCAGCAGCCATCGTGGTCAGGGAGGCTATGGCTACACCTTC | CASSHRGQGGYGYTF
15 | . | . | TRBJ2-6 | TRBV19 | TGTGCCAGTATCCGTCGGGGTTCTGGGGCCAACGTCCTGACTTTC | CASIRRGSGANVLTF
11 | . | . | TRBJ2-5 | TRBV20-1 | TGCAGTGTAGGGGGGGCGGAGACCCAGTACTTC | CSVGGAETQYF
13 | medium-sized | TRBD2 | TRBJ2-7 | TRBV20-1 | TGCAGCGCCGGACTAGCGGGCTTCTACGAGCAGTACTTC | CSAGLAGFYEQYF
15 | medium-sized | TRBD2 | TRBJ2-7 | TRBV20-1 | TGCAGTGCACCCCGGACTAGCGGGCCGTCCTACGAGCAGTACTTC | CSAPRTSGPSYEQYF
16 | . | . | TRBJ1-6 | TRBV12-3/TRBV12-4 | TGTGCCAGCAGTTTCGGCCGGACGGACTATAATTCACCCCTCCACTTT | CASSFGRTDYNSPLHF
14 | medium-sized | . | TRBJ1-3 | TRBV29-1 | TGCAGCGTTGCCTTGTTGGCCTCTGGAAACACCATATATTTT | CSVALLASGNTIYF
15 | medium-sized | TRBD2 | TRBJ2-2 | TRBV5-1 | TGCGCCAGCAGCTCACTAGCGGGAGACACCGGGGAGCTGTTTTTT | CASSSLAGDTGELFF
16 | large | TRBD1 | TRBJ1-1 | TRBV7-2 | TGTGCCAGCAGGCCGGGACAGGGGAAGATGAACACTGAAGCTTTCTTT | CASRPGQGKMNTEAFF
15 | medium-sized | . | TRBJ2-4 | TRBV20-1 | TGCAGTGGGAGGATAGCGTTCCTAGCCAAAAACATTCAGTACTTC | CSGRIAFLAKNIQYF
16 | . | TRBD1 | TRBJ2-7 | TRBV20-1 | TGCAGTGCTAGGTCTCCCTTTGCCGGGACAGGGGTCGAGCAGTACTTC | CSARSPFAGTGVEQYF